The T cell receptor beta chain described here comes from a study of T cells of healthy individuals. TCRdb recomputed calls from the 5' RACE reads with MiXCR, one row per CDR3 protein. In the table there are approximately 89,000 distinct CDR3 sequences, about 5% of which are singletons. This clonotype has at least ten counts. CDR1 and CDR2 (germline): SEHNR, FQNEAQ (reference sequence). The V end was cut by 5 bases, the J end by 5 bases, with 15 bases between. This CDR3 region has 14 residues. The chain recombines TRBV7-9 with TRBJ1-2; D not resolved. The receptor's source is a female donor in good health. The DNA for the CDR3 is TGTGCCAGCAGCCATAGCGGGAGGATATATGGCTACACCTTC. It specifies CASSHSGRIYGYTF.